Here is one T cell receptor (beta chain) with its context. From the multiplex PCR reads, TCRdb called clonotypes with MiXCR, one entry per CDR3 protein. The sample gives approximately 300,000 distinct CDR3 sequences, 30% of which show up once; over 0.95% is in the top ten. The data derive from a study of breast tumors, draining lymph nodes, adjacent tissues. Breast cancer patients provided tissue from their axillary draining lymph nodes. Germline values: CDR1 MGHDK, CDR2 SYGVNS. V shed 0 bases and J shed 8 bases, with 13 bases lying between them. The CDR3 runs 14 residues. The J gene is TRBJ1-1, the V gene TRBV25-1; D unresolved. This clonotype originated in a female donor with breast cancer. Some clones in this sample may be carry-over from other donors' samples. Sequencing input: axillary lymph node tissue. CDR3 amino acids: CASSEYLGSGEAFF. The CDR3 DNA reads TGTGCCAGCAGTGAATATTTGGGGAGTGGAGAAGCTTTCTTT.